The TCR beta chain under discussion was sequenced for a study of brain T cells in children with intractable seizures. Points from the study as a whole: Clones missing pre-surgery may reflect undersampling of that blood sample.

Surgery cases with the highest brain T cell transcript signatures were chosen for sequencing. At least one anti-epileptic drug was given before surgery. Libraries were prepared by immunoSEQ multiplex PCR; TCRdb keeps only in-frame clonotypes and omits some of them. Here the sample spans about 76,000 clones, just over 90% being singletons. CDR1 is SGHNT, CDR2 YYREEE, per germline (reference sequence). The V gene end was trimmed by 3 bases and the J gene end by 4 bases; junction bases not matched to a gene: 9. The CDR3 spans 15 residues. With respect to this clone: Antigen unknown.

The source of this sequence is a boy in the first two years of life with tuberous sclerosis and intractable seizures. The chain is built from TRBV5-4 and TRBJ1-1; 7 bases fit TRBD1. Sample: peripheral blood, taken at surgery. CDR3: CASSSQTGSGTEAFF. For the CDR3, the DNA is TGTGCCAGCAGCTCACAGACAGGGTCGGGCACTGAAGCTTTCTTT.